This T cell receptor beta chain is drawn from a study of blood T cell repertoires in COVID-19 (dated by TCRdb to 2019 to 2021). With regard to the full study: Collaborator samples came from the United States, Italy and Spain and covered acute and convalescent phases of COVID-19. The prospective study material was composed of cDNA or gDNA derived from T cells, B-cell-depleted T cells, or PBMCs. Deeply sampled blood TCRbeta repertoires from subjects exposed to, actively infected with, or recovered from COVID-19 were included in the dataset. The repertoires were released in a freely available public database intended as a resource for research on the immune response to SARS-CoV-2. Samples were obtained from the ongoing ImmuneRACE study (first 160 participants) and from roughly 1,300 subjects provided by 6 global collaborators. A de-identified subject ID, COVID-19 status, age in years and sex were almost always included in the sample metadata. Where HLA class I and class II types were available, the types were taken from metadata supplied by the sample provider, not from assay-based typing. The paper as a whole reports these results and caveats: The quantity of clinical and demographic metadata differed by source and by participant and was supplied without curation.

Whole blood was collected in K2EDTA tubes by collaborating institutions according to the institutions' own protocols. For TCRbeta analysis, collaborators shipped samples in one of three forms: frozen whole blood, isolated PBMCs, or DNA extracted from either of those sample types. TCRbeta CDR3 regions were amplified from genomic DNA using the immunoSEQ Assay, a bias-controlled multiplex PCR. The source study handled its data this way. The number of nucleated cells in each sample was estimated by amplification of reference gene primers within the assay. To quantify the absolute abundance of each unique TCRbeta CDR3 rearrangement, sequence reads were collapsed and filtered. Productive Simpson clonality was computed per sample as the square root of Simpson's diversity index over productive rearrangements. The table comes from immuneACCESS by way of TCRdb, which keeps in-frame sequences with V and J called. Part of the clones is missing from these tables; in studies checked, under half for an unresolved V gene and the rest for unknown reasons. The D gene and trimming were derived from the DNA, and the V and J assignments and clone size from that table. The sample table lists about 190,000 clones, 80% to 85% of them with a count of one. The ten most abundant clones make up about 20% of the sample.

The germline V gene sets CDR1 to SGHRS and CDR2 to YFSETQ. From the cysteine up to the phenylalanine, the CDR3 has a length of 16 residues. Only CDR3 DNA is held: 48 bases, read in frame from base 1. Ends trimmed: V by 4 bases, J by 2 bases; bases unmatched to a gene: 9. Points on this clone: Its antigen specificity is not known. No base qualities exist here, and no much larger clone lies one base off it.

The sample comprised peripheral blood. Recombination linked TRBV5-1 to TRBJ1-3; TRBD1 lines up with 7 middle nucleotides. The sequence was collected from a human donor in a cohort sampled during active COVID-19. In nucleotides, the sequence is TGCGCCAGCAGCGGAGAACAGGGGCTTGCTGGAAACACCATATATTTT. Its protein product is CASSGEQGLAGNTIYF.